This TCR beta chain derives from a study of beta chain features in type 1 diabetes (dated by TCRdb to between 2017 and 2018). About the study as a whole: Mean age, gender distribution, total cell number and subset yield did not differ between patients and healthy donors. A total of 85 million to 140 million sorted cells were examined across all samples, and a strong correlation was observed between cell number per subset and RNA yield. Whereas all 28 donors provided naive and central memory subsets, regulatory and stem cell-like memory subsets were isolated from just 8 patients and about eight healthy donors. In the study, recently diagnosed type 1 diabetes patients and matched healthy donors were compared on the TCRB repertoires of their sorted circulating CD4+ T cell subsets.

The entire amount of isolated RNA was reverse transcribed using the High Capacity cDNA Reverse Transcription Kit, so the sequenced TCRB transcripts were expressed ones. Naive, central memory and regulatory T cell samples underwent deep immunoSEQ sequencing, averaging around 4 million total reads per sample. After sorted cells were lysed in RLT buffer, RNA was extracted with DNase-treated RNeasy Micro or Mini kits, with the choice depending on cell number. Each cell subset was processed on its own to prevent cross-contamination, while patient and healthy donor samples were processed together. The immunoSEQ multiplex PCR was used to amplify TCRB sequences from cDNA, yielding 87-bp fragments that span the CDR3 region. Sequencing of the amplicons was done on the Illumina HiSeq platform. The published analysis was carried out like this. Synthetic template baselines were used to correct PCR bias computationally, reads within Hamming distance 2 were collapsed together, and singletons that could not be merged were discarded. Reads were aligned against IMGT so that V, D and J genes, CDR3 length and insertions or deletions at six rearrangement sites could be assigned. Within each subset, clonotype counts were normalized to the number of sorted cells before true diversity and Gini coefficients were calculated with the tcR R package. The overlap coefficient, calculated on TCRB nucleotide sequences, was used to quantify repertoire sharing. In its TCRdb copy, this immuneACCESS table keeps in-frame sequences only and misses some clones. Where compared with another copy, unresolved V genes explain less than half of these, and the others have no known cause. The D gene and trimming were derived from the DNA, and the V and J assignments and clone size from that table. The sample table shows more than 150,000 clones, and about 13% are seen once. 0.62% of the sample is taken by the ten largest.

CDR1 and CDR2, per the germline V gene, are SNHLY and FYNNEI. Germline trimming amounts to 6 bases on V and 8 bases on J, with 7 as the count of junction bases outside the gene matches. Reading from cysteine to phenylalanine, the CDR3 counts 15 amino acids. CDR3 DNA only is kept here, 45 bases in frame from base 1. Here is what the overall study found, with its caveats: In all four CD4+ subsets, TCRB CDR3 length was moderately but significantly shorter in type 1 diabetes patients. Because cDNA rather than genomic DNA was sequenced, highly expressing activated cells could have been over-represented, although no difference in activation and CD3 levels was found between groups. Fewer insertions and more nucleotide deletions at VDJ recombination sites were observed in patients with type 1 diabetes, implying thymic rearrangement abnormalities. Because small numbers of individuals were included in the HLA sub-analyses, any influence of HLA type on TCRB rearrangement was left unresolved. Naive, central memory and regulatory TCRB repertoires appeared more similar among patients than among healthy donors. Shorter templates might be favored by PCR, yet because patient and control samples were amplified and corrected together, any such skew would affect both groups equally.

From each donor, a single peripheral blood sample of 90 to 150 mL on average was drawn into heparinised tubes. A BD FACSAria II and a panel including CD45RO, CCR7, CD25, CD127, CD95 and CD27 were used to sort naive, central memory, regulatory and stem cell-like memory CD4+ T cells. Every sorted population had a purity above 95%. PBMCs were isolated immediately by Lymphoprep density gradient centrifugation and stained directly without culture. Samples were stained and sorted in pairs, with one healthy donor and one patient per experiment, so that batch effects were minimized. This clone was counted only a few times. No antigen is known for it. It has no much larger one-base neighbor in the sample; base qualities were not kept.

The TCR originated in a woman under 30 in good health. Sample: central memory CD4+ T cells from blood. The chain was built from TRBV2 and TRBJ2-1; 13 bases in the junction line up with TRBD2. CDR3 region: CASRAGTSGTDEQFF. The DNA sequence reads TGTGCCAGCAGGGCCGGGACTAGCGGGACCGATGAGCAGTTCTTC.